This T cell receptor beta chain was retrieved from a study of blood T cell repertoires in COVID-19 (dated by TCRdb to about 2020). About the study as a whole: The collaborator samples originated in the United States, Italy and Spain and spanned the acute and convalescent phases of COVID-19. The material from the prospective study consisted of cDNA or gDNA derived from T cells, B-cell-depleted T cells, or PBMCs. Deeply sampled blood TCRbeta repertoires from subjects exposed to, actively infected with, or recovered from COVID-19 were included in the dataset. A freely available public database, intended as a resource for researchers studying the immune response to SARS-CoV-2, is where the repertoires were released. Samples were obtained from the ongoing ImmuneRACE study (first 160 participants) and from about 1,300 subjects provided by 6 global collaborators. Sample metadata almost always included a de-identified subject ID, COVID-19 status, age in years and sex. Where HLA class I and class II types were available, the types were taken from metadata supplied by the sample provider, not from assay-based typing. Here is what the overall study found, with its caveats: How much clinical and demographic metadata was included differed by source and by participant, and the metadata was provided uncurated.

The immunoSEQ Assay, a bias-controlled multiplex PCR, was used to amplify TCRbeta CDR3 regions from genomic DNA. As for the original processing: The number of nucleated cells in each sample was estimated by amplification of reference gene primers within the assay. To quantify the absolute abundance of each unique TCRbeta CDR3 rearrangement, sequence reads were collapsed and filtered. For each sample, productive Simpson clonality was calculated by taking the square root of Simpson's diversity index across productive rearrangements. This is the immuneACCESS table as TCRdb keeps it, with only in-frame sequences that have V and J called. A part of the clones is gone; compared with another copy, unresolved V genes explain less than half, and the rest is unexplained. V and J calls and clone size come straight from that table; D and trimming were deduced from the DNA. The sample contains about 120,000 clones, around 85% of them found a single time. Roughly 17% of the sample is in the top ten clones.

One collaborating source in Seattle enrolled patients during active infection and followed them longitudinally through the course of disease. Collaborating institutions collected whole blood in K2EDTA tubes following their own protocols. For TCRbeta analysis, collaborator samples were shipped as frozen whole blood, as isolated PBMCs, or as DNA extracted from either sample type. From the germline V gene, CDR1 is MNHEY and CDR2 is SVGAGI. The germline ends are 16 bases apart after V is trimmed by 8 bases and J by 6 bases. Spanning cysteine to phenylalanine, the CDR3 consists of 13 amino acids. Just the 39-base CDR3 DNA is kept, in frame starting at base 1. Points on this clone: This receptor's antigen is unknown. No per-base quality is available; no much larger clone lies one base away.

The sequence came from a man aged 25-45 years with COVID-19, enrolled during active disease. The specimen was peripheral blood. The chain is assembled from TRBV6-5 and TRBJ2-5, with a weak D call of TRBD2 (6 bases match). The bases are TGTGCCAGCTCACATGAGGGGAGGAAGACCCAGTACTTC. This encodes CASSHEGRKTQYF.